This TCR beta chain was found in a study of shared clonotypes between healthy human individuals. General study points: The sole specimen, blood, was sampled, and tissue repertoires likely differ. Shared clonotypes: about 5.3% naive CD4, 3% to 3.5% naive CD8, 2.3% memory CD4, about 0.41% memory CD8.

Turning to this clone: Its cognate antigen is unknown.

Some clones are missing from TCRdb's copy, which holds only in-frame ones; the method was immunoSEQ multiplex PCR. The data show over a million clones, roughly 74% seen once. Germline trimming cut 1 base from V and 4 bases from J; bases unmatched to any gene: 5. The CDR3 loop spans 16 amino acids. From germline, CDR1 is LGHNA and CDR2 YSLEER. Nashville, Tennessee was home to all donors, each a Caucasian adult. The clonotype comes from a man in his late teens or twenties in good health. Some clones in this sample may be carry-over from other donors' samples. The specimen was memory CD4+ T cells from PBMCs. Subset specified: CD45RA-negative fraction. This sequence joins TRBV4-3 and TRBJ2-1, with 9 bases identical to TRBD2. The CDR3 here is CASSQAWLAGYNEQFF. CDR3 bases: TGCGCCAGCAGCCAAGCGTGGCTAGCGGGGTACAATGAGCAGTTCTTC.